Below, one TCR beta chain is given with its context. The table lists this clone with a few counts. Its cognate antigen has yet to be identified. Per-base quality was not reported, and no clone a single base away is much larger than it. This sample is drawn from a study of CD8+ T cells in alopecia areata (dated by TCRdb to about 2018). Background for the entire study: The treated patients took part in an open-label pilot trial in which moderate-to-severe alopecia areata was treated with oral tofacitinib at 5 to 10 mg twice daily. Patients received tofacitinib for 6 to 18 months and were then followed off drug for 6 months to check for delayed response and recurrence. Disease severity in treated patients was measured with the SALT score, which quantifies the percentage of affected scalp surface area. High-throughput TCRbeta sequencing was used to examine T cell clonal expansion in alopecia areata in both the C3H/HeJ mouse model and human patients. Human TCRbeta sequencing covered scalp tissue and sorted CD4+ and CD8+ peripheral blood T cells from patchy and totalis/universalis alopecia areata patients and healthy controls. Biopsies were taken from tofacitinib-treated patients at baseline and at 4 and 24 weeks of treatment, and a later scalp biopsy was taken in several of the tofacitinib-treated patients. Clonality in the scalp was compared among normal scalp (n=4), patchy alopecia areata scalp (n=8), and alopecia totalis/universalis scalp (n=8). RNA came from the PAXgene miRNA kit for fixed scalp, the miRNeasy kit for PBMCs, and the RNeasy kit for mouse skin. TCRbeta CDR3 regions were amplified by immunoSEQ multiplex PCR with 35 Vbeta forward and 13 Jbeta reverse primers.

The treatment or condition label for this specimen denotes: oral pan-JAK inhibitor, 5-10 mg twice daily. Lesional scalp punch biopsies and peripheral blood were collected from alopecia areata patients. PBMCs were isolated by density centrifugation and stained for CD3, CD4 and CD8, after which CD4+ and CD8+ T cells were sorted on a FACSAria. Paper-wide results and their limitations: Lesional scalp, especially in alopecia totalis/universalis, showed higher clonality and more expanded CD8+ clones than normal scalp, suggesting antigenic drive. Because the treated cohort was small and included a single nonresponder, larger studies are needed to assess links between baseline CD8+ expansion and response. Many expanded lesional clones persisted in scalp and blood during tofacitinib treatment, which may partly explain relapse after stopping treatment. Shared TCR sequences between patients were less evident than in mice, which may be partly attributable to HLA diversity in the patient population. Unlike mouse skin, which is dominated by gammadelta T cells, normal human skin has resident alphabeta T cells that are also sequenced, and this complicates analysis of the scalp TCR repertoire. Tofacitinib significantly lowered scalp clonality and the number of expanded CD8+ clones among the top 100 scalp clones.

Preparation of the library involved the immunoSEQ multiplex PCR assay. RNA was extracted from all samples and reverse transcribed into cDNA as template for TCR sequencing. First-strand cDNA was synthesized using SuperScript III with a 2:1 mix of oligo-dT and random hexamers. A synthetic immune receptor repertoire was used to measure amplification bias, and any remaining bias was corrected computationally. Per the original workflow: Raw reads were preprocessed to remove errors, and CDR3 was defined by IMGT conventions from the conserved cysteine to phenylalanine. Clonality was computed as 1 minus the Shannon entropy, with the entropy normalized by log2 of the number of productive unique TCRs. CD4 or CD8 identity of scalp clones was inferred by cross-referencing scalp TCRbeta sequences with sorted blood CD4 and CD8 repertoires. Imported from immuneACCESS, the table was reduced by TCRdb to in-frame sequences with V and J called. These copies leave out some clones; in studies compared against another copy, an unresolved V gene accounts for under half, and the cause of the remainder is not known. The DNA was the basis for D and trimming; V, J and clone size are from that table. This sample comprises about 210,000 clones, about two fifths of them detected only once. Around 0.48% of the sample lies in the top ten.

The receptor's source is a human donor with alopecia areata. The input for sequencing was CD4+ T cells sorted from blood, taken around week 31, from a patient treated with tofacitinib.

The CDR3 is CASSPQRGGRARYEQYF. The base sequence is TGTGCCAGCAGCCCCCAGAGAGGCGGGAGGGCCCGCTACGAGCAGTACTTC. The V gene is TRBV11-2 and the J gene is TRBJ2-7, and 9 bases in between align with TRBD2. The CDR3 numbers 17 residues from cysteine through phenylalanine. The only DNA kept is the CDR3, 51 bases in frame from the first base. Reading the germline V gene gives CDR1 SGHAT and CDR2 FQNNGV. V is trimmed back by 5 bases and J by 3 bases, and the junction contains 14 bases that no gene match accounts for.